The clone carrying this T cell receptor beta chain was found a few times. Its specificity is not known. Germline V lookup: CDR1 PRHDT, CDR2 FYEKMQ (reference sequence). Trimming took off 5 bases at V and 10 bases at J, with 24 bases between the two ends. This CDR3 is built from 16 residues. This sample was included in a study of beta chain features in type 1 diabetes. Study outcomes and limitations: Any PCR bias toward short templates would affect both groups alike. Whether HLA type affects TCRB rearrangement stayed undetermined in the present work.

Reverse transcribing all isolated RNA meant expressed TCRB transcripts were sequenced. The method was immunoSEQ multiplex PCR; TCRdb's version includes in-frame clones alone and lacks a portion of them. Of about 40,000 clones detected, about 50% appear once; the ten largest clones hold around 0.25%. The chain carries TRBV13 and TRBJ2-1; D is perhaps TRBD1 (5 bases). The clonotype comes from a woman in her 30s in good health. The source material was stem cell memory CD4+ T cells from blood. The CDR3 spells CASSGRPTTRGNEQFF. CDR3 coding DNA: TGTGCCAGCAGCGGGCGCCCGACCACAAGGGGCAACGAGCAGTTCTTC.